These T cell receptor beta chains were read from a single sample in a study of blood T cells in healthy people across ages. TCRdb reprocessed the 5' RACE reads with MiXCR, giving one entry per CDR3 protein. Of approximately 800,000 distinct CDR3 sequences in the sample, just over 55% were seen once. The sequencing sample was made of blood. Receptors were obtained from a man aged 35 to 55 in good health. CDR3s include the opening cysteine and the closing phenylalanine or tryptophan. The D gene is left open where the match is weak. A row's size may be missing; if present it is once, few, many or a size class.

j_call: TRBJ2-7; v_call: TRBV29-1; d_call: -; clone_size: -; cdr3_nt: TGCAGCGTTGCAGGGCTGAGGGAAGCAGGCAACATCTGCGAGCAGTACTTC; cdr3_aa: CSVAGLREAGNICEQYF
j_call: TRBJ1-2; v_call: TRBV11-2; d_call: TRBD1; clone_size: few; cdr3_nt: TGTGCCAGCAGCTTAGGCGCCAGGGGGCACGGCTACACCTTC; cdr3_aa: CASSLGARGHGYTF
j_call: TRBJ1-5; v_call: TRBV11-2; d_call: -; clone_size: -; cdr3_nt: TGTGCCAGCAGTCCGTCAGGGGAACCCCAGCATTTT; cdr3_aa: CASSPSGEPQHF
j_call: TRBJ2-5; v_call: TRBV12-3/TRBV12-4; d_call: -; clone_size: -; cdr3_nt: TGTGCCAGCAGTTTAAACGGAGGAACCTTAAATGAGCAGTACTTC; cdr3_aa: CASSLNGGTLNEQYF
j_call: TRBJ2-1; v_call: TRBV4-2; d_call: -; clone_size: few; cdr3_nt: TGTGCCAGCAGCCAAGGTTTACAGGACAACCCCTCTGTTGAGCAGTTCTTC; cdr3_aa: CASSQGLQDNPSVEQFF
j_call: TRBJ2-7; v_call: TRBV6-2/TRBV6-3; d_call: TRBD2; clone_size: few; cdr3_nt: TGTGCCAGCAGTTACGGCGGGAGTGTCTACGAGCAGTACTTC; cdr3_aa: CASSYGGSVYEQYF
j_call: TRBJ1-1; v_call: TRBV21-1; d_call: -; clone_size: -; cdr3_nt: TGTGCCAGCAGCTCCCCACCGAAACCGTTGAACACTGAAGCTTTCTTT; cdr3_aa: CASSSPPKPLNTEAFF
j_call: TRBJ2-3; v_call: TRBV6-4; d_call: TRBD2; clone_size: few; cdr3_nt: TGTGCCAGCAGTGAGCTAGCGGGAGCCGCAGATACGCAGTATTTT; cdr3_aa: CASSELAGAADTQYF
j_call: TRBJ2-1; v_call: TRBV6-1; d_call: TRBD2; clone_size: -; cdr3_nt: TGTGCCAGCAGTCGAGCGGGGAACTCCTACAATGAGCAGTTCTTC; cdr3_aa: CASSRAGNSYNEQFF
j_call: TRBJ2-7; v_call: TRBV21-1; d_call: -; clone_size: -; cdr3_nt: TGTGCCAGCAGCAAAGCTCCTAGCGGTAGCTCCTACGAGCAGTACTTC; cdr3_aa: CASSKAPSGSSYEQYF
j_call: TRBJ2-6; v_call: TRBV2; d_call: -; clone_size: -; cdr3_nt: TGTGCCAGCAGTCCGGGACTCTCGAACCCCACCTCTGGGGCCAACGTCCTGACTTTC; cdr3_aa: CASSPGLSNPTSGANVLTF
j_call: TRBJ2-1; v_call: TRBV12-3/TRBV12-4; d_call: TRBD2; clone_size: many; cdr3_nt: TGTGCCAGCAGTCCGGGACTAGCGGCGTCCTACAATGAGCAGTTCTTC; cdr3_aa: CASSPGLAASYNEQFF
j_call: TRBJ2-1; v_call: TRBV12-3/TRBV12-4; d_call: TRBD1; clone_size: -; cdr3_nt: TGTGCCAGCAGTGGGCGACGACAGGGGGCTTCCTACAATGAGCAGTTCTTC; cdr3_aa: CASSGRRQGASYNEQFF
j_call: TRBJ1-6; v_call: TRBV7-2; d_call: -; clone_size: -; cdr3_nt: TGTGCCAGCAGCTTGGGTCTCCTGAATTCGCCCCTCCACTTT; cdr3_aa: CASSLGLLNSPLHF
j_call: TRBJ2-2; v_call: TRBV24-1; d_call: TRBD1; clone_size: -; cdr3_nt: TGTGCCACCGCCCATCGGGGACAGTCCGGGGAGCTGTTTTTT; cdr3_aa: CATAHRGQSGELFF
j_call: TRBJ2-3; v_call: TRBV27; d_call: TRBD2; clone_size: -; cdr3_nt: TGTGCCAGCAGCGCCGTGGTTGCAAGCGGGATAGTAGATACGCAGTATTTT; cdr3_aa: CASSAVVASGIVDTQYF
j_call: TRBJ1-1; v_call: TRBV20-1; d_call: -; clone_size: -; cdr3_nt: TGCAGTGCTAGGGATCCTACCCGTTTTTTTGAAGCTTTCTTT; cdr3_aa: CSARDPTRFFEAFF
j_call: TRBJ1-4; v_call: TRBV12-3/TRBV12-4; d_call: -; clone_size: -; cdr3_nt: TGTGCCAGCAGAACGACAGGAGCAACTAATGAAAAACTGTTTTTT; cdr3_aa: CASRTTGATNEKLFF
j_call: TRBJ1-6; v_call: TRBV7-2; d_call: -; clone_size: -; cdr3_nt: TGTGCCAGCAGCTCCCCGGGTCCCCCAAATTCACCCCTCCACTTT; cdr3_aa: CASSSPGPPNSPLHF
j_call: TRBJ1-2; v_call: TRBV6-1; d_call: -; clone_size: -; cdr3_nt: TGTGCCAGCAGCCTGGGATGGGATAGCTATGGCTACACCTTC; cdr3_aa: CASSLGWDSYGYTF
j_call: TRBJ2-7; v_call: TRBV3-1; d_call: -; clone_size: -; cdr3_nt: TGTGCCAGCAGCCAAGATGCAGGAGGGGGAGAGCAGTACTTC; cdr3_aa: CASSQDAGGGEQYF
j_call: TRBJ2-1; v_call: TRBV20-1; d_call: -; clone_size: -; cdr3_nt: TGCAGTGCTAGCGATCAAAGCTCCTACAATGAGCAGTTCTTC; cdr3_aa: CSASDQSSYNEQFF
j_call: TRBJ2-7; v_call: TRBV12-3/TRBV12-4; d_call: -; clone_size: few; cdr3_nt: TGTGCCAGCAGTTTATACGGGAGAAGACACTACGAGCAGTACTTC; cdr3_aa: CASSLYGRRHYEQYF
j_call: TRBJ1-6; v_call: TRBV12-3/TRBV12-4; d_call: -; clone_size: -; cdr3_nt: TGTGCCAGCGGCAGGGCTCCGGCTAATTCACCCCTCCACTTT; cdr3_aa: CASGRAPANSPLHF
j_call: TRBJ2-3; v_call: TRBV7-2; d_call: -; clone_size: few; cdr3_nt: TGTGCCAGCAGCTTAGCGCCCCCGGGCACAGATACGCAGTATTTT; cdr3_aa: CASSLAPPGTDTQYF
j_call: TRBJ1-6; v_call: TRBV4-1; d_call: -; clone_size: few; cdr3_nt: TGCGCCAGCAGCCAAACGTCCGGTGGTAATTCACCCCTCCACTTT; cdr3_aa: CASSQTSGGNSPLHF
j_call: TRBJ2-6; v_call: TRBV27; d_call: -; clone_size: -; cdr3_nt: TGTGCCGGCAGTTTTTCTGGGGCCAACGTCCTGACTTTC; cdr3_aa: CAGSFSGANVLTF
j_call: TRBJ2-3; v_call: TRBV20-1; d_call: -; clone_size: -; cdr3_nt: TGCAGTGCTAGAGTGAATGGGAGTGGAGATACGCAGTATTTT; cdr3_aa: CSARVNGSGDTQYF
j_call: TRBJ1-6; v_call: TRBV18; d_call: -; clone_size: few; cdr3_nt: TGTGCCAGCTCACCCCTGCATCGACCAACAGGCGATCGATCCAATTCACCCCTCCACTTT; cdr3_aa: CASSPLHRPTGDRSNSPLHF
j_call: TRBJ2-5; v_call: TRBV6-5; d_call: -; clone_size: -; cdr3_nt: TGTGCCAGCAAAGGAGTAGGAAAGACCCAGTACTTC; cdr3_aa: CASKGVGKTQYF
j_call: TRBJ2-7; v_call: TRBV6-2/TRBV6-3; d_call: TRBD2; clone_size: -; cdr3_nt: TGTGCCAGCAGTTACTCTCGGCTAGCGGTCAGCTCCTACGAGCAGTACTTC; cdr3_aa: CASSYSRLAVSSYEQYF
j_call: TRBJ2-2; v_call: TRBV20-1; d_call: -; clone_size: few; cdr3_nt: TGCAGTGCTAGAGAGGGGGCCGGGGAGCTGTTTTTT; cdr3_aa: CSAREGAGELFF
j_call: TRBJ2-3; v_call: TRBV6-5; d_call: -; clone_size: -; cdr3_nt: TGTGCCAGCAGCACCAGGCCGGACCAATTAGATACGCAGTATTTT; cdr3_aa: CASSTRPDQLDTQYF
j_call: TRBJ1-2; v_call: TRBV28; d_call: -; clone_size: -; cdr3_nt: TGTGCCAGCAGTTTTACTAAGGGGCGATTGGATGGCTACACCTTC; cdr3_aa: CASSFTKGRLDGYTF
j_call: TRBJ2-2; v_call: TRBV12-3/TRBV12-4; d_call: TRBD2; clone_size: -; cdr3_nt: TGTGCCAGCAGGGTAGCGGGGGGGCCCGGGGAGCTGTTTTTT; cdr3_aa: CASRVAGGPGELFF
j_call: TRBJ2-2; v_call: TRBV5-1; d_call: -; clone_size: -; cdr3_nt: TGCGCCAGCACCAAAGGGACAACGAACACCGGGGAGCTGTTTTTT; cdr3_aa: CASTKGTTNTGELFF
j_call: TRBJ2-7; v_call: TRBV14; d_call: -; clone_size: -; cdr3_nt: TGTGCCAGCAGCCAGTTGGGATTGGGGTCGGGGGAGCAGTACTTC; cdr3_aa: CASSQLGLGSGEQYF
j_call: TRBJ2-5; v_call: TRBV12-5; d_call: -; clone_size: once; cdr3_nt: TGTGCTAGTGGACCCGGTAATTTACAAGAGACCCAGTACTTC; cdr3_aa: CASGPGNLQETQYF
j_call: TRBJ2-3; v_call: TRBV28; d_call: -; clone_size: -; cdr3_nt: TGTGCCAGCAGTTTTGCTTTAGGGACCACAGATACGCAGTATTTT; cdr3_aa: CASSFALGTTDTQYF
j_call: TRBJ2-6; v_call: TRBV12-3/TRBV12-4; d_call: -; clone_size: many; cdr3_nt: TGTGCCAGCACCTCTGGGGCCAACGTCCTGACTTTC; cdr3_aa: CASTSGANVLTF
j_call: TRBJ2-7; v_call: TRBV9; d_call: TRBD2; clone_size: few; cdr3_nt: TGTGCCAGCACCTCGTCCGGGACTAGCGGGAGTATCTACGAGCAGTACTTC; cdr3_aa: CASTSSGTSGSIYEQYF
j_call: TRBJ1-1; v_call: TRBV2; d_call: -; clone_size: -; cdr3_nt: TGTGCCAGCAGTGTTGGGAACACTGAAGCTTTCTTT; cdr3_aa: CASSVGNTEAFF
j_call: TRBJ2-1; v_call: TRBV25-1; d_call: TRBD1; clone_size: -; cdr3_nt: TGTGCCAGCGGAGAGTTAAAGGGACAGGCTCCCGGGAGCTCCTACAATGAGCAGTTCTTC; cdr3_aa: CASGELKGQAPGSSYNEQFF
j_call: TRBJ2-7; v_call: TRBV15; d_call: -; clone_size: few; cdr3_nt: TGTGCCACCCAAGACAGGTTTTTTGACGAGCAGTACTTC; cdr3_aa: CATQDRFFDEQYF
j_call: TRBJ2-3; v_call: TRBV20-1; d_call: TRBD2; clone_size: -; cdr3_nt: TGCAGTGCTCCGCCCCGGGCGGGGGTAGCAGATACGCAGTATTTT; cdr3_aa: CSAPPRAGVADTQYF
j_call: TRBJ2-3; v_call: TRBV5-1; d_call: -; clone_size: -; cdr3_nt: TGCGCCAGCAGCGGAGAACGGGGCACAGATACGCAGTATTTT; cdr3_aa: CASSGERGTDTQYF
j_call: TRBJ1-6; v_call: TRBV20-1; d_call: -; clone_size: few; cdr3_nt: TGCAGTGCTAGACCAGGGGCGAGTAATTCACCCCTCCACTTT; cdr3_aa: CSARPGASNSPLHF
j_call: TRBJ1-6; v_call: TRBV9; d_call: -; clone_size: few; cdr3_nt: TGTGCCAGCAGCGTCGGAGGGTCGACAGGCACGTCGTCACCCCTCCACTTT; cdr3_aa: CASSVGGSTGTSSPLHF
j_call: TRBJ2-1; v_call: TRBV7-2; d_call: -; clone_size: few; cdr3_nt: TGTGCCAGCAGCTTACCCCTTGCGGGCGGATACAATGAGCAGTTCTTC; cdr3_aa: CASSLPLAGGYNEQFF